The clone carrying this T cell receptor (beta chain) was seen once. The data are from a study of T cell responses to AZD1222 COVID-19 vaccine. Measured with immunoSEQ multiplex PCR; TCRdb has only the in-frame clones, and not every one. This table holds approximately 140,000 clones, 75% to 95% found once. The TCR originated in an adult who received the AZD1222 COVID-19 vaccine. The sequences come from peripheral blood, collected 28 days after the second AZD1222 dose.

The CDR3 sequence: CASSPRRGSYGYTF. The CDR3 DNA reads TGTGCCAGCTCACCACGCAGGGGGAGCTATGGCTACACCTTC. The chain couples TRBV18 to TRBJ1-2, with 7 bases that match TRBD1. V lost 1 base and J lost 4; bases outside the gene matches: 3. Germline V CDR1 and CDR2: KGHSH, LQKENI. This CDR3 comprises 14 residues.